The clone carrying this T cell receptor (beta chain) was seen a few times. Its target is not known. V trimming: 3 bases; J trimming: 6 bases; junction bases outside the gene matches: 13. Germline values: CDR1 SEHNR, CDR2 FQNEAQ (reference sequence). CDR3 length equals 16 residues. Original data processing: Junction-only immunoSEQ data arrived without quality scores, meaning filtering differed. Profiled with immunoSEQ multiplex PCR; TCRdb holds only in-frame clones, not every one. V and J calls and clone size are copied from that table; D and trimming were computed from the DNA. The sample has 600,000 to 750,000 clones, more than 70% seen once. The sample originates from a study of shared clonotypes between healthy human individuals. Overall study: Each donor contributed plates that comprised three CD4 naive, three CD4 memory, two CD8 naive and one CD8 memory.

Study findings and constraints: Across subsets, estimated richness was generally greater for naive than for memory populations.

The clonotype was recovered from a woman in her 30s in good health. This chain links TRBV7-9 with TRBJ1-2; TRBD1 matches at 7 bases. The specimen was memory CD4+ T cells sorted from blood. Indicated subset: CD45RA-negative fraction. This CDR3 reads CASSFSRGRTANGYTF. CDR3 nucleotides: TGTGCCAGCAGCTTTAGCAGGGGGAGGACAGCAAATGGCTACACCTTC.